One and the same sample provided the 18 T cell receptor beta chains below, sequenced in a study of graft-versus-host responses after intestinal transplantation. Assay used: immunoSEQ multiplex PCR; TCRdb lists only in-frame clones, some missing. Of roughly 15,000 clones in the sample, around 63% were seen once. Processing of graft tissue released intraepithelial and lamina propria lymphocytes. The specimen comprised ileum tissue, sampled 524 days after transplant. The receptors were sampled from a human patient who received an intestinal transplant, so some T cells may come from the graft donor.

The chain recombines TRBV10-3 with TRBJ2-5, with 12 bases aligning to TRBD1. Trimming cost V 10 bases and J 5 bases; bases outside gene matches: 5. The CDR3 is made up of 13 amino acids. Germline V gene sequence: CDR1 ENHRY, CDR2 SYGVKD. The CDR3 loop is CATGQGAGETQYF. CDR3 in DNA: TGTGCCACGGGACAGGGGGCTGGGGAGACCCAGTACTTC.

In regard to this clone: One end of the junction does not line up with germline, which may come from a read error. The CDR3 reads CASSSGGYEDF. As DNA, the CDR3 is TGTGCCAGTAGCTCGGGCGGGTACGAGGATTTT. The chain employs TRBV19 and TRBJ1-5; D not resolved. Germline-derived CDR1 and CDR2 are LNHDA and SQIVND (reference sequence). This CDR3 has 11 residues. Using reference TRBV19 and TRBJ1-5 for the parts outside the CDR3, the full variable domain is DGGITQSPKYLFRKEGQNVTLSCEQNLNHDAMYWYRQDPGQGLRLIYYSQIVNDFQKGDIAEGYSVSREKKESFPLTVTSAQKNPTAFYLCASSSGGYEDFGDGTRLSIL.

The chain is built from TRBV19 and TRBJ2-7; a weak D match, TRBD1 (5 bases). The germline CDR1 and CDR2 sequences are LNHDA and SQIVND (reference sequence). The CDR3 is 15 amino acids. The V end was cut by 3 bases, the J end by 0 bases, with 12 bases between. The CDR3 sequence is CASSIESRDSYEQYF. In nucleotides, the CDR3 is TGTGCCAGTAGTATTGAGAGCAGGGACTCCTACGAGCAGTACTTC.

This clone was detected once. The V call is TRBV10-2, the J call TRBJ2-6, with D possibly TRBD2 on 6 matching bases. V was trimmed by 4 bases and J by 4 bases, leaving 11 bases between them. This CDR3 comprises 15 residues. CDR1 and CDR2 from the germline V gene are WSHSY and SAAADI. Here the CDR3 reads CASSVGGSGANVLTF. The CDR3 DNA reads as TGCGCCAGCAGTGTGGGGGGTAGCGGGGCCAACGTCCTGACTTTC.

The genes are TRBV6-6 and TRBJ2-3; 8 bases are shared with TRBD2. The CDR3 runs 15 residues. Trimming took 4 bases from V and 2 from J; bases not matched to a gene: 5. CDR1 is MNHNY and CDR2 is SVGAGI in the germline V gene (reference sequence). The chain's CDR3 is CASSFGLAATDTQYF. DNA for the CDR3: TGTGCCAGCAGTTTCGGACTAGCCGCCACAGATACGCAGTATTTT.

V and J are TRBV7-2 and TRBJ2-7, with no clear D. Germline V gives CDR1 SGHTA, CDR2 FQGNSA. V shed 1 base and J shed 0 bases, with 10 bases lying between them. The CDR3 extends over 15 amino acids. CDR3 sequence: CASSLVPASSYEQYF. CDR3 nucleotide sequence: TGTGCCAGCAGCTTAGTACCAGCGAGCTCCTACGAGCAGTACTTC. Together with reference TRBV7-2 and TRBJ2-7, the CDR3 gives the full variable domain: GAGVSQSPSNKVTEKGKDVELRCDPISGHTALYWYRQSLGQGLEFLIYFQGNSAPDKSGLPSDRFSAERTGGSVSTLTIQRTQQEDSAVYLCASSLVPASSYEQYFGPGTRLTVT.

The table lists this clone with a few counts. The identical CDR3 is also encoded by other nucleotide sequences in the sample. The chain employs TRBV29-1 and TRBJ2-5, with 7 bases lining up with TRBD2. Germline CDR1 is SQVTM and CDR2 is ANQGSEA. The trim removed 3 bases at V and 1 base at J, leaving 2 bases unmatched. This CDR3 is built from 13 residues. The CDR3 is CSVDRGVQETQYF. The CDR3 DNA reads as TGCAGCGTTGATCGGGGGGTCCAAGAGACCCAGTACTTC. The full variable domain, completed using reference TRBV29-1 and TRBJ2-5, is SAVISQKPSRDICQRGTSLTIQCQVDSQVTMMFWYRQQPGQSLTLIATANQGSEATYESGFVIDKFPISRPNLTFSTLTVSNMSPEDSSIYLCSVDRGVQETQYFGPGTRLLVL.

This chain joins TRBV11-2 and TRBJ2-5; the D is unclear. With 5 bases removed from V and 1 base from J, the gap between germline ends came to 8 bases. The CDR3 runs to 13 residues. The V gene's germline CDR1 is SGHAT and CDR2 FQNNGV. The CDR3 is CASSPSAQETQYF. The CDR3 coding sequence is TGTGCCAGCAGCCCTAGTGCCCAAGAGACCCAGTACTTC.

For the CDR3, the DNA is TGCGCCAGCAGCCAAGAGCGTACAGGGGGCACTTATGGCTACACCTTC. The encoded protein is CASSQERTGGTYGYTF. V usage is TRBV4-1 and J usage is TRBJ1-2, with 9 bases that match TRBD1. This CDR3 is 16 amino acids long. In germline, CDR1 is MGHRA, CDR2 YSYEKL. With 0 bases clipped from V and 5 bases from J, the junction kept 7 bases outside the gene matches.

The chain couples TRBV5-4 to TRBJ1-1, with 9 bases that match TRBD1. Germline CDR1 reads SGHNT; CDR2 reads YYREEE (reference sequence). CDR3 size: 15 residues. The junction had 5 bases not matched to a gene; V was cut back by 4 bases and J by 1 base. The CDR3 DNA reads as TGTGCCAGCAGCGCCTCGGGACAGGGGAACACTGAAGCTTTCTTT. It specifies CASSASGQGNTEAFF. The variable domain in full, with the rest retrieved from reference TRBV5-4 and TRBJ1-1, is ETGVTQSPTHLIKTRGQQVTLRCSSQSGHNTVSWYQQALGQGPQFIFQYYREEENGRGNFPPRFSGLQFPNYSSELNVNALELDDSALYLCASSASGQGNTEAFFGQGTRLTVV.

CDR3 sequence reads: CASSLARGTYEQYF. The CDR3 nucleotides are TGTGCCAGCAGCTTGGCCAGGGGAACCTACGAGCAGTACTTC. This chain uses TRBV5-5 with TRBJ2-7, with D possibly being TRBD1 (6 bases). Germline-derived CDR1 and CDR2 are SGHKS and YYEKEE (reference sequence). Deletions cut 0 bases from V and 2 bases from J, with 9 bases between. The CDR3 is 14 amino acids.

The chain links TRBV4-3 to TRBJ1-5; 7 bases fit TRBD1. Germline loops: CDR1 LGHNA, CDR2 YSLEER. The V gene end was trimmed by 1 base and the J gene end by 5 bases; junction bases not matched to a gene: 8. The CDR3 runs 16 residues. The CDR3 loop reads CASSQVAVTGYQPQHF. The CDR3 DNA reads TGCGCCAGCAGCCAAGTCGCCGTGACAGGGTATCAGCCCCAGCATTTT.

The chain is built from TRBV4-1 and TRBJ2-6; 8 bases map to TRBD2. The V and J ends lost 0 bases and 2 bases, in that order; junction bases with no gene match: 9. The germline V gene has CDR1 MGHRA and CDR2 YSYEKL. The CDR3 is made up of 19 amino acids. CDR3 in amino acids: CASSQDRVGGAAGANVLTF. The CDR3 DNA is TGCGCCAGCAGCCAAGATCGGGTCGGGGGGGCTGCTGGGGCCAACGTCCTGACTTTC.

V gene TRBV4-3 combines with J gene TRBJ1-1; D gene unclear. V gave up 0 bases and J gave up 2 bases, with 10 bases separating them. This CDR3 has 15 residues. Germline values: CDR1 LGHNA, CDR2 YSLEER. CDR3 in DNA: TGCGCCAGCAGCCAAGAGTGGGAGGGTAACACTGAAGCTTTCTTT. It translates to CASSQEWEGNTEAFF.

The chain uses TRBV4-3 and TRBJ2-7, with 7 bases that match TRBD1. CDR3 length equals 15 residues. V lost 0 bases and J lost 4; bases outside the gene matches: 6. The V gene's germline CDR1 is LGHNA and CDR2 YSLEER. DNA of the CDR3: TGCGCCAGCAGCCAAGATCAAGGGGGCGGGTACGAGCAGTACTTC. Amino acids: CASSQDQGGGYEQYF.

The chain recombines TRBV23-1 with TRBJ1-2; no clear D. TRBV23-1 is an open reading frame whose function is uncertain. Trimming pared 0 bases from V and 6 bases from J, leaving 8 bases between. The CDR3 consists of 13 residues. CDR3 amino acids: CASSQSSRDGYTF. The CDR3 region has the DNA TGCGCCAGCAGTCAATCGTCGAGGGATGGCTACACCTTC.

The chain combines TRBV4-1 with TRBJ2-5; D possibly corresponds to TRBD1 (5 bases). The V end lost 0 bases, the J end lost 9 bases, and 14 bases lay between the germline ends. The CDR3 totals 14 residues. The germline V gene has CDR1 MGHRA and CDR2 YSYEKL. The CDR3, as DNA: TGCGCCAGCAGCCAAGAACAGGTAACCCCGGCCCAGTACTTC. Translating it yields CASSQEQVTPAQYF.

This chain uses TRBV4-1 with TRBJ1-1, with D possibly matching TRBD1 (6 bases). The CDR3 loop spans 14 amino acids. The germline CDR1 and CDR2 sequences are MGHRA and YSYEKL. Trimming stripped 4 bases from V and 2 bases from J, with 11 bases between. The CDR3 DNA is TGCGCCAGCAGCCCTAGGGGGAGAAACACTGAAGCTTTCTTT. Amino acid sequence: CASSPRGRNTEAFF.